The source of this TCR beta chain is a study of human T cells and chemical hapten exposure. Study context: The scalp of each patient received a weekly diphenylcyclopropenone dose for the full approximately 25-week study. The study patch tested 0.01% DPC on the upper back and read results at 6 days.

TCRdb processed the RACE reads anew with MiXCR; each CDR3 protein has one entry. The repertoire consists of 70,000 to 90,000 distinct CDR3 sequences, with less than 11% occurring once and the leading ten covering around 5%. In this sample, this clonotype turned up many times. The antigen is not known. The CDR3 runs to 15 residues. Losses at the gene ends were 5 bases for V and 1 base for J; bases not matched to a gene: 4. Per the germline V gene, CDR1 is MNHNY and CDR2 is SVGAGI (reference sequence). Study observations and caveats: As patch test score rose, PT1 expanded TCR counts tended to rise as well. Expanded TCRs made up significantly more big CDR3 similarity clusters than controls did.

As for time point: patch test 2, 6 weeks after DPC sensitization. This sample's treatment: therapeutic diphenylcyclopropenone sensitization with weekly scalp DPC. The chain recombines TRBV6-6 with TRBJ2-3, with TRBD1 identical over 9 bases. This material consisted of whole blood, taken in connection with sensitization to the hapten diphenylcyclopropenone (DPC). The sequence derives from a woman between 45 and 60 years old with alopecia areata. Some clones in this sample may be carry-over from other donors' samples. Here the CDR3 reads CASSRRTGGTDTQYF. CDR3 sequence (DNA): TGTGCCAGCAGTCGAAGGACAGGGGGCACAGATACGCAGTATTTT.